The entry below gives a single T cell receptor beta chain sequence along with its context. The data belong to a study of shared clonotypes between healthy human individuals. This CDR3 has 16 amino acids. Germline V gene lookup returns CDR1 SGDLS and CDR2 YYNGEE. After removal of 1 base from V and 8 bases from J, the junction contained 5 bases not matched to a gene. Assay: immunoSEQ multiplex PCR; the TCRdb copy retains only in-frame clones and omits some. The data show millions of clones, with approximately 94% seen just once and more than 1.5% held by the top ten. Positive CCR7 selection of CD45RO-negative cells yielded the naive CD8 cells, and terminally differentiated effector memory CD45RA+ cells were excluded.

The source material was naive CD8+ T cells from PBMCs. V usage is TRBV9 and J usage is TRBJ2-1; 14 nucleotides agree with TRBD2. This sequence originates from a man between 18 and 35 years old in good health. Some clones in this sample may be carry-over from other donors' samples. The CDR3 DNA sequence: TGTGCCAGCAGCGTACTGGGACTAGCGGGAGACGATGAGCAGTTCTTC. Translating it yields CASSVLGLAGDDEQFF.